A single sample gave rise to the 7 T cell receptor beta chains below, sequenced in a study of cytomegalovirus exposure and HLA in healthy donors. Researchers ran the PCR with 60 Vbeta and 13 Jbeta primers. Method: immunoSEQ multiplex PCR; TCRdb's copy keeps in-frame clones and lacks some. The repertoire holds 110,000 to 150,000 clones, 75% to 85% seen once, with about 2.2% in the top ten. The material sequenced was PBMCs. The origin of the receptors is a woman aged 18-29 years in good health and CMV-seropositive.

The chain employs TRBV30 and TRBJ1-2; the D gene is possibly TRBD1 (5 bases). The CDR3 extends over 13 amino acids. The ends were cut back, 4 bases at V and 5 bases at J, with 14 bases in the middle. Germline V gene lookup returns CDR1 GTSNPN and CDR2 SVGIG (reference sequence). The CDR3 DNA is TGTGCCTGGATTGGTCAGGGCCTGTATGGCTACACCTTC. It encodes CAWIGQGLYGYTF.

This chain joins TRBV6-1 and TRBJ1-2, with 8 nucleotides matching TRBD1. V shed 6 bases and J 3 bases; nucleotides not matched to a gene: 6. The CDR3 loop spans 14 amino acids. The germline V gene has CDR1 MNHNS and CDR2 SASEGT. The CDR3 reads CASSRQGTDYGYTF. The CDR3 nucleotides are TGTGCCAGCAGCCGACAGGGGACTGACTATGGCTACACCTTC.

V and J are TRBV29-1 and TRBJ1-2; 7 bases align to TRBD1. CDR1 and CDR2 from the germline V gene are SQVTM and ANQGSEA. V was clipped by 6 bases and J by 4 bases; unmatched bases: 8. The CDR3 has 13 residues. This CDR3 is CSVGEDRSYGYTF. The DNA of the CDR3 is TGCAGCGTGGGTGAGGACAGGTCCTATGGCTACACCTTC.

The rearrangement uses TRBV18 and TRBJ2-7; the D gene is possibly TRBD1 (5 bases). This CDR3 comprises 14 residues. CDR1 KGHSH and CDR2 LQKENI come from the germline V gene. V was clipped by 3 bases and J by 5 bases, with 14 bases between them. CDR3 amino acids: CASSPRGKMNEQYF. CDR3 in DNA: TGTGCCAGCTCACCTAGGGGAAAGATGAACGAGCAGTACTTC.

The rearrangement uses TRBV19 and TRBJ1-2; TRBD1 is a possible D gene (5 bases). In germline, CDR1 is LNHDA, CDR2 SQIVND (reference sequence). CDR3 length: 14 residues. Trimming removed 3 bases at V and 7 bases at J, with 15 bases between. DNA of the CDR3: TGTGCCAGTAGTATCGGAGGGGCGTCAGGTGGCTACACCTTC. It is translated as CASSIGGASGGYTF.

This chain connects TRBV29-1 to TRBJ2-1, with a tentative D call TRBD1 (6 bases). CDR3 length: 15 residues. The V end was cut by 5 bases, the J end by 2 bases, with 16 bases between. CDR1 and CDR2 (germline): SQVTM, ANQGSEA. The CDR3 bases are TGCAGCGTTATAGGTGGCAGGGGAACCTACAATGAGCAGTTCTTC. This translates into CSVIGGRGTYNEQFF.

Written as DNA, the CDR3 is TGCGCCAGCAGCTTGTGGGCTACTAACTATGGCTACACCTTC. Translated: CASSLWATNYGYTF. The chain links TRBV5-1 to TRBJ1-2; D gene unclear. V lost 1 base and J 0 bases, leaving 7 bases between the germline ends. The length of the CDR3 is 14 residues. CDR1 is SGHRS and CDR2 is YFSETQ in the germline V gene.